Listed below are T cell receptor beta chains from one sample, sequenced in a study of beta chain features in type 1 diabetes. The protocol was immunoSEQ multiplex PCR, while the TCRdb copy is restricted to in-frame clones and leaves out a portion. The sample holds around 710,000 clones, around 11% seen once. Sequencing input: naive CD4+ T cells from blood. The receptors stem from a man under 40 with type 1 diabetes. CDR3s include the opening cysteine and the closing phenylalanine or tryptophan. A D gene is named only where the DNA matches it firmly. Not every row has a clone size; where given, it reads once, few, many or a size class.

TRBV11-2	.	15	.	TRBJ1-2	CASSPGPSWGYGYTF	TGTGCCAGCAGCCCCGGACCCTCTTGGGGCTATGGCTACACCTTC
TRBV18	TRBD1	13	few	TRBJ2-7	CASSQGQPYEQYF	TGTGCCAGCTCCCAGGGACAGCCCTACGAGCAGTACTTC
TRBV9	.	14	few	TRBJ1-2	CASSVEGANYGYTF	TGTGCCAGCAGCGTAGAGGGAGCTAACTATGGCTACACCTTC
TRBV19	.	14	.	TRBJ2-3	CASRVGLSTDTQYF	TGTGCCAGTAGGGTAGGGCTTTCGACAGATACGCAGTATTTT
TRBV9	.	15	few	TRBJ1-6	CASSDQTGSNSPLHF	TGTGCCAGCAGCGACCAGACAGGATCCAATTCACCCCTCCACTTT
TRBV7-2	.	14	.	TRBJ1-5	CASSLFQGGQPQHF	TGTGCCAGCAGCTTATTTCAGGGCGGCCAGCCCCAGCATTTT
TRBV4-2	TRBD1	14	.	TRBJ1-2	CASSEVGQGQGYTF	TGTGCCAGCAGCGAGGTAGGACAGGGCCAAGGCTACACCTTC
TRBV2	.	12	.	TRBJ2-3	CASSVPPDTQYF	TGTGCCAGCAGTGTCCCTCCGGATACGCAGTATTTT
TRBV7-2	.	15	.	TRBJ2-7	CASSFFRSGANEQYF	TGTGCCAGCAGCTTCTTCAGAAGTGGGGCAAACGAGCAGTACTTC
TRBV10-3	.	13	few	TRBJ1-5	CAISSGVEQPQHF	TGTGCCATCAGTTCAGGGGTGGAGCAGCCCCAGCATTTT
TRBV2	.	11	.	TRBJ2-4	CASIVENIQYF	TGTGCCAGCATTGTGGAAAACATTCAGTACTTC
TRBV27	TRBD1	15	.	TRBJ2-7	CASSPLTGGIYEQYF	TGTGCCAGCAGTCCCTTGACAGGGGGCATTTACGAGCAGTACTTC
TRBV19	.	11	few	TRBJ2-1	CASSTTSEQFF	TGTGCCAGTAGTACCACCAGTGAGCAGTTCTTC
TRBV7-3	.	18	.	TRBJ2-6	CASSLVSAGLSGANVLTF	TGTGCCAGCAGCTTAGTTTCGGCAGGTCTCTCTGGGGCCAACGTCCTGACTTTC